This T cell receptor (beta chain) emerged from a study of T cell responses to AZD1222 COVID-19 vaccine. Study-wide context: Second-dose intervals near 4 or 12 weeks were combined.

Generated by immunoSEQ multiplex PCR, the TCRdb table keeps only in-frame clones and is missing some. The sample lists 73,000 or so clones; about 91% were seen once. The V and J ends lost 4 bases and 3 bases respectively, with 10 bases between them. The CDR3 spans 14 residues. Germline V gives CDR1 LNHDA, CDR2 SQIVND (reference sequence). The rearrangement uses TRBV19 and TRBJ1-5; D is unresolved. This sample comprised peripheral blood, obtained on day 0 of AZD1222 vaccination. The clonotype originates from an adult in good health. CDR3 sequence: CASSSRVNNQPQHF. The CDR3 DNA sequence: TGTGCCAGTAGTAGCCGGGTCAACAATCAGCCCCAGCATTTT. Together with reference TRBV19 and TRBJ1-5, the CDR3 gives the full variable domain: DGGITQSPKYLFRKEGQNVTLSCEQNLNHDAMYWYRQDPGQGLRLIYYSQIVNDFQKGDIAEGYSVSREKKESFPLTVTSAQKNPTAFYLCASSSRVNNQPQHFGDGTRLSIL.